The clone carrying this TCR beta chain was detected ten times or more. The data are from a study of CD8 T cells in ankylosing spondylitis. The CDR3 sequence is 14 residues long. The V end was cut by 6 bases, the J end by 6 bases, with 15 bases between. TCRdb reanalysed the 5' RACE reads using MiXCR and keeps one entry per CDR3 protein. This table has 30,000 to 40,000 distinct CDR3 sequences, about 9.4% appearing once. J is TRBJ1-5 and V is TRBV12-3 or TRBV12-4; TRBD1 is a possible D gene (6 bases). The source is a male donor with ankylosing spondylitis or in good health (not recorded which). Source material: blood, either unsorted or a sorted T cell fraction (not recorded which). Here the CDR3 reads CASSDNRVGQPQHF. CDR3 in DNA: TGTGCCAGCAGCGACAACAGGGTTGGTCAGCCCCAGCATTTT.